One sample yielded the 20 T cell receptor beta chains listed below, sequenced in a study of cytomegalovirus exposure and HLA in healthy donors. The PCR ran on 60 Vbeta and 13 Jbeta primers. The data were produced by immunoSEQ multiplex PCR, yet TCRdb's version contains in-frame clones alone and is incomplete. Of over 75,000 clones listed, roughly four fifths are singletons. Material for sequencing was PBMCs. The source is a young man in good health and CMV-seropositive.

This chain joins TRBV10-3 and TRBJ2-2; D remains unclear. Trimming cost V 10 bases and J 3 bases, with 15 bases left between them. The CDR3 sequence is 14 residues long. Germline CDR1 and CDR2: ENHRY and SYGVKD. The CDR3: CATGKIRDTGELFF. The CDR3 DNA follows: TGTGCCACGGGTAAAATCCGGGACACCGGGGAGCTGTTTTTT.

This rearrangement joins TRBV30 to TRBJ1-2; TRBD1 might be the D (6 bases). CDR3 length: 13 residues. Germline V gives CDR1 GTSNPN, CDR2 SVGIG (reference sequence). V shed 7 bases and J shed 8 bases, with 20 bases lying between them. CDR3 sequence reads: CASSLTTGSGYTF. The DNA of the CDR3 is TGTGCCTCATCCCTGACTACAGGGTCCGGCTACACCTTC. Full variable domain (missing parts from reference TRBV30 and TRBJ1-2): SQTIHQWPATLVQPVGSPLSLECTVEGTSNPNLYWYRQAAGRGLQLLFYSVGIGQISSEVPQNLSASRPQDRQFILSSKKLLLSDSGFYLCASSLTTGSGYTFGSGTRLTVV.

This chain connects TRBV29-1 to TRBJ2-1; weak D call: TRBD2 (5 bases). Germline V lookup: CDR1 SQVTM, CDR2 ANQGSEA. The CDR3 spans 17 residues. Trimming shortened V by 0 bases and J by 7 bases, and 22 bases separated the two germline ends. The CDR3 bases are TGCAGCGTTGAAGACCCTATCGGGATAGCGTTTTGGAATGAGCAGTTCTTC. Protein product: CSVEDPIGIAFWNEQFF.

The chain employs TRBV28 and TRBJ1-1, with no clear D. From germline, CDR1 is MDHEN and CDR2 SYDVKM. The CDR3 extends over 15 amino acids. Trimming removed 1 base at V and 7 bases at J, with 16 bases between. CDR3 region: CASSLLGSRGFEAFF. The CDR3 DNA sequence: TGTGCCAGCAGTTTATTGGGGAGTCGCGGTTTTGAAGCTTTCTTT.

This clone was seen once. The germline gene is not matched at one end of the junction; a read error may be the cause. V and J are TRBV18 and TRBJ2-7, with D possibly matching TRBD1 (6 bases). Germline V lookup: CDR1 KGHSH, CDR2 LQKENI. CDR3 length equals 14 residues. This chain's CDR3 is CASSPRTTGPEQYF. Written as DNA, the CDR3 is TGTGCCAGCTCCCCACGTACTACAGGGCCCGAGCAGTACTTC. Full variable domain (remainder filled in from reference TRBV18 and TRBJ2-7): NAGVMQNPRHLVRRRGQEARLRCSPMKGHSHVYWYRQLPEEGLKFMVYLQKENIIDESGMPKERFSAEFPKEGPSILRIQQVVRGDSAAYFCASSPRTTGPEQYFGPGTRLTVT.

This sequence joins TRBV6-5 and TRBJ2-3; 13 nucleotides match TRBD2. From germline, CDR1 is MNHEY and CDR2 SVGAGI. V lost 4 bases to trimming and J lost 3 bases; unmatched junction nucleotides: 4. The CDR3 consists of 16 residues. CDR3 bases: TGTGCCAGCAGTTCTAGGACTAGCGGGAGAACAGATACGCAGTATTTT. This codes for CASSSRTSGRTDTQYF.

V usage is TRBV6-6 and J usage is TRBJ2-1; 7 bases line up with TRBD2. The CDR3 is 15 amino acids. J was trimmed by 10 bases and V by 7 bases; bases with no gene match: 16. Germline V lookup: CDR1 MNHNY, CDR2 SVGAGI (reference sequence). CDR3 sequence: CASTLKGTTAGEQFF. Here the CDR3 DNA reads TGTGCCAGCACCCTAAAAGGGACTACCGCGGGGGAGCAGTTCTTC.

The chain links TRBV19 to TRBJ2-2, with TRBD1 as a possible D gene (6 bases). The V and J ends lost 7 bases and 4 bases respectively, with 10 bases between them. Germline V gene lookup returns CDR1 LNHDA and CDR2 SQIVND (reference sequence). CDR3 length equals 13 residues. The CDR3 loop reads CASTGRGTGELFF. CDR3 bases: TGTGCCAGTACAGGCAGGGGCACCGGGGAGCTGTTTTTT.

Here the CDR3 reads CASSLKRYNEQFF. CDR3 nucleotides: TGTGCCAGCAGCTTGAAGCGTTACAATGAGCAGTTCTTC. V gene TRBV5-8 combines with J gene TRBJ2-1; D is unclear. With 1 base removed from V and 4 bases from J, the gap between germline ends came to 6 bases. The CDR3 covers 13 residues. Per the germline V gene, CDR1 is SGHTS and CDR2 is YDEGEE.

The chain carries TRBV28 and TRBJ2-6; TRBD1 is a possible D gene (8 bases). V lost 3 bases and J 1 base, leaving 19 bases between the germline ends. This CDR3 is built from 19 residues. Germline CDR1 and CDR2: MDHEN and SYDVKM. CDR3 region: CASSFWGGRGLSGANVLTF. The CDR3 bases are TGTGCCAGCAGTTTTTGGGGGGGCAGGGGGCTTTCTGGGGCCAACGTCCTGACTTTC.

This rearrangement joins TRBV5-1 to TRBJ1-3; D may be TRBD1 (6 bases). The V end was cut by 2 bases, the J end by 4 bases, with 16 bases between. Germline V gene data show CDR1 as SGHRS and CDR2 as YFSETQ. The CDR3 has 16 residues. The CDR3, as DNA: TGCGCCAGCAGCTTAGGAGGGGGGGGGAGAGGAAACACCATATATTTT. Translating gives CASSLGGGGRGNTIYF.

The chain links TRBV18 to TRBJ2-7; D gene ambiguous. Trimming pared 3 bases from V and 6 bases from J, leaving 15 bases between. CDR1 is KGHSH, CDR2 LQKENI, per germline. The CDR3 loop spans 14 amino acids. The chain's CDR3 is CASSPKAYPAEQYF. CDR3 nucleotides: TGTGCCAGCTCACCCAAAGCGTACCCTGCCGAGCAGTACTTC.

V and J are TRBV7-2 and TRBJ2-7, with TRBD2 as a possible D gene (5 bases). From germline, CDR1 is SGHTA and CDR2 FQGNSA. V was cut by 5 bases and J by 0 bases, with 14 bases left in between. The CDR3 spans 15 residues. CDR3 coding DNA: TGTGCCAGCAGCCCTGGGCGGGTGGCCTCCTACGAGCAGTACTTC. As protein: CASSPGRVASYEQYF.

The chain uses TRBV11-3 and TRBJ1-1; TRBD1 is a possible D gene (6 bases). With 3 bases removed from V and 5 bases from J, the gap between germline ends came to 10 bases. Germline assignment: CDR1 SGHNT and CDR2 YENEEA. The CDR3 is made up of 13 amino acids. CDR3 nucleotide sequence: TGTGCCAGCAGCTTCGGGGGGCAGACTGAAGCTTTCTTT. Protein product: CASSFGGQTEAFF.

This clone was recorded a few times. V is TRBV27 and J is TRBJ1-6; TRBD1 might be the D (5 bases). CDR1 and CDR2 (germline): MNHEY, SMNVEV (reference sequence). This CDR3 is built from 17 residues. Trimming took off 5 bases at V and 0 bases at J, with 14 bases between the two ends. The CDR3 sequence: CASSPGLMSSYNSPLHF. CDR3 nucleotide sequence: TGTGCCAGCAGTCCGGGACTCATGAGCTCCTATAATTCACCCCTCCACTTT.

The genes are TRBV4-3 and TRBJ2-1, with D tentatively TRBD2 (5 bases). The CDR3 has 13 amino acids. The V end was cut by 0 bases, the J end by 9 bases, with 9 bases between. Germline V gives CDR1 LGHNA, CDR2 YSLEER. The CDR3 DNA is TGCGCCAGCAGCCAAGAGCGGGCGGTTGAGCAGTTCTTC. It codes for CASSQERAVEQFF.

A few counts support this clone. CDR3 sequence: CAISDGSSVQETQYF. The CDR3 DNA follows: TGTGCCATCAGTGACGGTTCATCGGTCCAAGAGACCCAGTACTTC. V and J are TRBV10-3 and TRBJ2-5; unclear D gene. Trimming stripped 3 bases from V and 1 base from J, with 12 bases between. The CDR3 consists of 15 residues. In germline, CDR1 is ENHRY, CDR2 SYGVKD.

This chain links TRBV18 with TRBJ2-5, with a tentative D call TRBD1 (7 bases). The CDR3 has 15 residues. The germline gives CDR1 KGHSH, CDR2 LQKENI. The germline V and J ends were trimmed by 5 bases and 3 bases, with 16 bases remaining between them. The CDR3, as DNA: TGTGCCAGCTCAAAGGAGGGGGCATATGAAGAGACCCAGTACTTC. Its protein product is CASSKEGAYEETQYF.

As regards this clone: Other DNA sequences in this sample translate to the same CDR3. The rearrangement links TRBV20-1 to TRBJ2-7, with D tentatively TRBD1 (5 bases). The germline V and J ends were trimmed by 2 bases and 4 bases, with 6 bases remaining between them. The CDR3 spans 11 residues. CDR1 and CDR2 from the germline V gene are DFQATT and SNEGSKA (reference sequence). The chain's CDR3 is CSARQGYEQYF. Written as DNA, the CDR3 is TGCAGTGCTAGACAGGGTTACGAGCAGTACTTC.

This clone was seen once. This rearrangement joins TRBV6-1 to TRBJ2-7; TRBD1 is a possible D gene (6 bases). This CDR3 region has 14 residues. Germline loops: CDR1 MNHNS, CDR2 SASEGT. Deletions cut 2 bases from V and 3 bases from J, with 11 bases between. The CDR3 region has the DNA TGTGCCAGCAGTGAACAAGGGGGAAACTACGAGCAGTACTTC. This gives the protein CASSEQGGNYEQYF.